These 21 T cell receptor beta chains were sequenced from one sample in a study of blood T cells in healthy people across ages (dated by TCRdb to 2015 to 2017). The library relied on 5' RACE. The reads were generated on an Illumina HiSeq 2500. A second PCR of roughly 7 to 11 cycles was performed with a sample-barcoded 5' primer and a J-beta primer mix. In TCRdb, the public reads were trimmed at Q25 with fastp and aligned with MiXCR, with productive beta chains retained. Under each unique CDR3 protein, matching rows form one entry showing the most common genes and DNA. This sample comprises about 1.1 million distinct CDR3 sequences, under 40% of them detected only once. Over 10% of the sample goes to the ten largest clones. The sequencing sample was made of blood. Receptor source: a man between 18 and 29 years old in good health.

This clonotype was seen more than once but under ten times. The chain combines TRBV7-9 with TRBJ1-4; the D is unclear. Trimming shortened V by 5 bases and J by 3 bases, and 7 bases separated the two germline ends. Germline V gene data show CDR1 as SEHNR and CDR2 as FQNEAQ (reference sequence). The CDR3 runs 13 residues. CDR3 amino acids: CASSVGSNEKLFF. The CDR3 nucleotides read TGTGCCAGCAGCGTCGGCTCTAATGAAAAACTGTTTTTT.

V gene TRBV20-1 combines with J gene TRBJ1-5; 9 bases match TRBD1. This CDR3 region has 15 residues. The germline V gene encodes CDR1 DFQATT and CDR2 SNEGSKA (reference sequence). V shed 3 bases, J shed 2 bases, and the junction held 5 bases outside the gene matches. CDR3 bases: TGCAGTGCTAGGTCCCGGGACAGGGGCAATCAGCCCCAGCATTTT. Translation: CSARSRDRGNQPQHF.

Only one count was recorded for this clonotype. The chain couples TRBV20-1 to TRBJ2-1; the D is unclear. Between the trimmed V and J ends, which lost 3 bases and 7 bases, there was a span of 10 bases. Germline CDR1 and CDR2: DFQATT and SNEGSKA (reference sequence). The CDR3 contains 12 residues. The CDR3 DNA sequence: TGCAGTGCTAGTTCAGAGAGTAATGAGCAGTTCTTC. It specifies CSASSESNEQFF.

This rearrangement joins TRBV29-1 to TRBJ2-4; no definite D call. Near its end, the DNA agrees better with TRBJ2-7, so the J call may be wrong. CDR1 is SQVTM, CDR2 ANQGSEA, per germline. This CDR3 has 11 residues. The CDR3 loop reads CSVAKSYEQYF. The CDR3 DNA reads as TGCAGCGTGGCAAAGTCCTACGAGCAGTACTTC.

The chain uses TRBV12-3 or TRBV12-4 and TRBJ2-5, with D possibly matching TRBD2 (5 bases). The CDR3 has 13 residues. The V gene lost 4 bases and the J gene lost 1 base, with 7 bases spanning the gap. CDR3 sequence (DNA): TGTGCCAGCAGTTCAGAGGGCCAAGAGACCCAGTACTTC. Amino acid sequence: CASSSEGQETQYF.

Written as DNA, the CDR3 is TGTGCCAGCAGCTCTTCTAGCGGGGGGTACAATGAGCAGTACTTC. Protein: CASSSSSGGYNEQYF. The chain couples TRBV7-3 to TRBJ2-7; 11 bases agree with TRBD2. The germline gives CDR1 SGHTA, CDR2 FQGTGA. V shed 4 bases and J 7 bases; nucleotides not matched to a gene: 9. The CDR3 has 15 residues.

The chain links TRBV7-2 to TRBJ1-2; TRBD1 matches 10 bases. Germline-derived CDR1 and CDR2 are SGHTA and FQGNSA. The CDR3 contains 15 residues. V lost 5 bases, J lost 6 bases, and 9 bases stayed unmatched. CDR3 nucleotides: TGTGCCAGCAGCGTACCCGGGACAGGGGAACATGGCTACACCTTC. Protein product: CASSVPGTGEHGYTF.

The V gene is TRBV6-6, the J gene TRBJ2-1; 7 positions match TRBD1. The germline gives CDR1 MNHNY, CDR2 SVGAGI (reference sequence). Trimming cost V 6 bases and J 3 bases; bases outside gene matches: 2. The CDR3 is 13 amino acids. The CDR3 DNA follows: TGTGCCAGCAGAACAGGGGTCTACAATGAGCAGTTCTTC. It is translated as CASRTGVYNEQFF.

This clonotype was picked up a small number of times. This chain connects TRBV12-3 or TRBV12-4 to TRBJ2-7; D is perhaps TRBD2 (6 bases). This CDR3 comprises 15 residues. Trimming removed 1 base at V and 5 bases at J, with 15 bases between. The CDR3 region is CASSLGDGGYDEQYF. The CDR3 DNA reads TGTGCCAGCAGTTTAGGGGACGGGGGATATGACGAGCAGTACTTC.

This clonotype was detected only a few times. The V and J genes are TRBV10-3 and TRBJ1-1; a weak D match, TRBD1 (6 bases). CDR3 length equals 16 residues. Trimming cost V 5 bases and J 0 bases, with 16 bases left between them. From germline, CDR1 is ENHRY and CDR2 SYGVKD. The CDR3 region has the DNA TGTGCCATCAGTAAGGACAGAGCGAGAATGAACACTGAAGCTTTCTTT. Translating it yields CAISKDRARMNTEAFF.

The chain is built from TRBV5-1 and TRBJ2-1; 7 bases are shared with TRBD2. This CDR3 comprises 15 residues. V lost 4 bases to trimming and J lost 0 bases; unmatched junction nucleotides: 4. The germline V gene has CDR1 SGHRS and CDR2 YFSETQ. The chain's CDR3 is CASSTAGNSYNEQFF. The CDR3 nucleotides are TGCGCCAGCAGCACAGCGGGGAACTCCTACAATGAGCAGTTCTTC.

A few counts support this clonotype. The rearrangement links TRBV28 to TRBJ1-2, with D perhaps matching TRBD1 (5 bases). Trimming removed 4 bases from V and 8 bases from J, with 11 bases in between. The CDR3 is 12 residues long. Germline V lookup: CDR1 MDHEN, CDR2 SYDVKM. Here the CDR3 DNA reads TGTGCCAGCAGTTCGGGACGCCAAGGCTACACCTTC. Its translation: CASSSGRQGYTF.

The genes are TRBV6-1 and TRBJ2-1, with TRBD1 identical over 7 bases. The CDR3 is 12 residues long. Germline V CDR1 and CDR2: MNHNS, SASEGT. The V and J ends lost 5 bases and 13 bases, in that order; junction bases with no gene match: 8. The CDR3 spells CASSLDRDRQFF. The CDR3 DNA reads TGTGCCAGCAGTCTAGACAGGGATCGTCAGTTCTTC.

There are a few counts of this clonotype. The chain has TRBV12-3 or TRBV12-4 and TRBJ2-4; 7 bases match TRBD1. The junction had 5 bases not matched to a gene; V was cut back by 6 bases and J by 0 bases. The CDR3 consists of 15 residues. The CDR3 DNA reads as TGTGCCAGCAGCATAGACAGGGTAGCCAAAAACATTCAGTACTTC. Its translation: CASSIDRVAKNIQYF.

This clonotype was detected a few times. The chain links TRBV14 to TRBJ2-4, with TRBD1 matching 8 bases. The V segment lost 4 bases and the J segment 4 bases; nucleotides outside the gene matches: 3. The length of the CDR3 is 14 residues. Germline V gene sequence: CDR1 SGHDN, CDR2 FVKESK. CDR3 in amino acids: CASSPRQGKNIQYF. CDR3 nucleotides: TGTGCCAGCAGCCCAAGACAGGGGAAAAACATTCAGTACTTC.

The genes are TRBV21-1 and TRBJ1-1. TRBV21-1 is described as a pseudogene. The CDR3 extends over 12 amino acids. CDR3 loop: CASSKLGRKPFF. CDR3 nucleotide sequence: TGTGCCAGCAGCAAATTGGGCAGGAAGCCTTTCTTT.

This clonotype showed up just a few times. The rearrangement links TRBV12-3 or TRBV12-4 to TRBJ2-1; D may be TRBD1 (6 bases). Trimming took off 1 base at V and 12 bases at J, with 16 bases between the two ends. The CDR3 loop spans 14 amino acids. The DNA for the CDR3 is TGTGCCAGCAGTTTAGAGTCACAGGGTTTAACGCAGTTCTTC. The encoded protein is CASSLESQGLTQFF.

Only a few counts were recorded for this clonotype. The chain is built from TRBV29-1 and TRBJ2-1; possibly TRBD1 or TRBD2 for D (5 bases each). Trimming shortened V by 4 bases and J by 2 bases, and 9 bases separated the two germline ends. CDR1 SQVTM and CDR2 ANQGSEA come from the germline V gene. The CDR3 covers 13 residues. CDR3 nucleotides: TGCAGCGTTGGCCAGGGAGCCTACAATGAGCAGTTCTTC. Its translation: CSVGQGAYNEQFF.

The rearrangement links TRBV20-1 to TRBJ2-5, with a possible D match to TRBD2 (5 bases). CDR3 length: 13 amino acids. V gave up 3 bases and J gave up 2 bases, with 10 bases separating them. CDR1 and CDR2 from the germline V gene are DFQATT and SNEGSKA (reference sequence). CDR3 in amino acids: CSASWRNQETQYF. In nucleotides, the CDR3 is TGCAGTGCTAGTTGGAGGAATCAAGAGACCCAGTACTTC.

This chain connects TRBV5-1 to TRBJ1-4; no clear D gene. Trimming left V 4 bases short and J 0 bases short, with 13 bases between. Germline CDR1 is SGHRS and CDR2 is YFSETQ. This CDR3 spans 16 amino acids. CDR3 sequence reads: CASSQRAGATNEKLFF. The DNA for the CDR3 is TGCGCCAGCAGCCAGAGAGCCGGGGCAACTAATGAAAAACTGTTTTTT. The variable domain in full, completed from reference TRBV5-1 and TRBJ1-4, reads KAGVTQTPRYLIKTRGQQVTLSCSPISGHRSVSWYQQTPGQGLQFLFEYFSETQRNKGNFPGRFSGRQFSNSRSEMNVSTLELGDSALYLCASSQRAGATNEKLFFGSGTQLSVL.

The chain carries TRBV6-2 or TRBV6-3 and TRBJ2-7; D is undetermined. V lost 0 bases, J lost 3 bases, and 6 bases lay in between. The CDR3 is made up of 13 amino acids. Germline CDR1 and CDR2: MNHEY and SVGEGT. DNA of the CDR3: TGTGCCAGCAGTTACTCGGCTGACTACGAGCAGTACTTC. As protein: CASSYSADYEQYF.